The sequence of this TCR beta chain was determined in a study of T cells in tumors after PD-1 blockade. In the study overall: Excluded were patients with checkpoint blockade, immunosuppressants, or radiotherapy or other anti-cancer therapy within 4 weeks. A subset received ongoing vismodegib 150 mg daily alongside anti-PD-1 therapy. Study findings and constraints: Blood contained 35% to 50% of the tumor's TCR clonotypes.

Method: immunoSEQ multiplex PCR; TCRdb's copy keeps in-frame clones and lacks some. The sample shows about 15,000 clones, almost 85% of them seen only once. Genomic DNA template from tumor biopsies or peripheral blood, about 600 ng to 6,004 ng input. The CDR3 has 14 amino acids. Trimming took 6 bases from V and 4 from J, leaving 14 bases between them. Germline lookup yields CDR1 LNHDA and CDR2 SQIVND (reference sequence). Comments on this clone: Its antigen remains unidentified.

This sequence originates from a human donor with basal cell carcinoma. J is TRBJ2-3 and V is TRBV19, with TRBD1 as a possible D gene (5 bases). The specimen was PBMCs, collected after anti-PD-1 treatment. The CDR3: CASRLRVNADTQYF. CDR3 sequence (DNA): TGTGCCAGTAGACTCAGGGTTAATGCAGATACGCAGTATTTT.